The TCR beta chain under discussion was sequenced for a study of OX40 agonist ivuxolimab in advanced cancers. Assay: immunoSEQ multiplex PCR; the TCRdb copy retains only in-frame clones and omits some. The repertoire holds tens of thousands of clones, with 90% to 95% as singletons. The CDR3 spans 14 residues. V gave up 4 bases and J gave up 5 bases; unmatched junction bases: 2. Germline CDR1 reads LGHNA; CDR2 reads YSLEER. The chain recombines TRBV4-3 with TRBJ1-4, with 9 bases lining up with TRBD1. The clonotype was recovered from an adult with an advanced solid tumor such as melanoma, head and neck, liver or kidney cancer. The starting material was CD4+ or CD8+ T cells sorted from blood, obtained in a trial of the OX40 agonist ivuxolimab. DNA of the CDR3: TGCGCCAGCAGCCCCGACAGGGGGAATGAAAAACTGTTTTTT. Translation gives CASSPDRGNEKLFF.